The next 28 T cell receptor beta chains were all read from a single sample in a study of tumor and adjacent non-tumor tissue in lung cancer. Three rounds of nested PCR, following a modified ARM-PCR protocol, produced the TCRbeta library. TCRdb called the multiplex PCR reads again in MiXCR, with one record for every CDR3 protein. The repertoire has tens of thousands of distinct CDR3 sequences, around 60% of them found once; the top ten carry 20% to 25%. RNA was extracted from bulk tissue without any cell sorting. The material sequenced was lung tumor tissue. The receptors shown here come from a middle-aged man with non-small cell lung cancer.

About this clonotype: Mismatch with germline at one junction end may stem from a read error. CDR3 coding DNA: TGTGCCAGCAGTATTCCCCCAGGTTCCAATAATTCGCCCCTCCACTTT. Translated, it gives CASSIPPGSNNSPLHF. The chain employs TRBV28 and TRBJ1-6, with D hard to call. CDR3 length equals 16 residues. Germline CDR1 and CDR2: MDHEN and SYDVKM.

The chain employs TRBV11-1 and TRBJ2-7; 10 nucleotides line up with TRBD2. The CDR3 extends over 15 amino acids. V dropped 10 bases and J dropped 6; count of bases not matched to a gene: 15. From germline, CDR1 is SGHAT and CDR2 FQDESV (reference sequence). CDR3 DNA: TGTGCCAACAGATCCAATCTAGCGGGAGACACCGAGCAGTACTTC. Its protein is CANRSNLAGDTEQYF.

In the case of this clonotype: Here the CDR3 omits its conserved ending phenylalanine or tryptophan, so a read error is the likely source. No DNA is shown, since the ends of the CDR3 on it are uncertain; the CDR3 is the one TCRdb lists. The genes are TRBV4-1 and TRBJ2-7; the table names TRBD2, a call not compared with the DNA. Germline V gene lookup returns CDR1 MGHRA and CDR2 YSYEKL. The CDR3 totals 14 residues, both ends included. This CDR3 reads CASSHRTNGDEHYL.

This clonotype was counted a single time. At one boundary the junction diverges from the germline segment, which might be a read error. The V call is TRBV5-5, the J call TRBJ2-5; D ambiguous. This CDR3 comprises 14 residues. CDR1 is SGHKS, CDR2 YYEKEE, per germline (reference sequence). The CDR3, as DNA: TGTGCCAGCAGCCCGGGTCCCAACTCAGAGACCCAGAACTTC. Translation gives CASSPGPNSETQNF.

Remarks on this clonotype: A much larger clone sits a single nucleotide away, making a read error possible. The rearrangement links TRBV6-5 to TRBJ2-1; no reliable D call. The CDR3 has 12 residues. CDR1 and CDR2 from the germline V gene are MNHEY and SVGAGI. The CDR3 spells CTSSYSGKPQFF. The CDR3 nucleotides read TGTACCAGCAGTTACTCTGGTAAACCTCAGTTCTTC.

In this sample, this clonotype turned up once. At one end, the junction sequence differs from germline, possibly due to a read error. This chain connects TRBV12-3 or TRBV12-4 to TRBJ2-6, with D uncertain. CDR3 length: 14 residues. The CDR3 reads CASSFSPGANDLTF. CDR3 bases: TGTGCCAGCAGTTTCAGCCCTGGAGCCAACGACCTGACTTTC.

Remarks on this clonotype: This could be a read error, since a much larger clone is one nucleotide away. J is TRBJ2-1 and V is TRBV11-2; 7 bases fit TRBD2. The germline CDR1 and CDR2 sequences are SGHAT and FQNNGV. The CDR3 spans 15 residues. CDR3 sequence reads: CVSSFRLASYNEQFF. The DNA of the CDR3 is TGTGTCAGCAGCTTCCGACTAGCCTCCTACAATGAGCAGTTCTTC.

This clonotype occurred many times. CDR3 sequence reads: CASSLIGGDEQYF. The CDR3 coding sequence is TGTGCCAGCAGCTTGATAGGGGGCGACGAGCAGTACTTC. The genes are TRBV5-4 and TRBJ2-7; the match to TRBD1 covers 7 bases. Germline V lookup: CDR1 SGHNT, CDR2 YYREEE (reference sequence). The V and J ends lost 1 base and 5 bases, in that order; junction bases with no gene match: 3. The CDR3 totals 13 residues.

To note about this clonotype: One junction end disagrees with the germline gene, perhaps due to a read error. The V call is TRBV11-1, the J call TRBJ1-1; a weak D match, TRBD1 (5 bases). CDR3 size: 14 residues. Looked up from germline, CDR1 is SGHAT and CDR2 is FQDESV (reference sequence). For the CDR3, the DNA is TGTGCTAGCAGCTTACATGGGGCGCATACTGAAGCTTTCTTT. It is translated as CASSLHGAHTEAFF.

About this clonotype: The junction differs from germline at one of its ends, possibly a read error. This chain connects TRBV24-1 to TRBJ2-2; D may be TRBD1 (5 bases). This CDR3 contains 13 residues. Germline loops: CDR1 KGHDR, CDR2 SFDVKD. CDR3 protein: CVTRDRNTGELFF. CDR3 bases: TGTGTCACCAGAGACAGGAACACCGGGGAGCTGTTTTTT.

The J gene is TRBJ1-3, the V gene TRBV5-1; D gene unclear. This CDR3 has 15 residues. In germline, CDR1 is SGHRS, CDR2 YFSETQ. Trimming shortened V by 5 bases and J by 0 bases, and 12 bases separated the two germline ends. CDR3 nucleotide sequence: TGCGCCAGCAGATCCTGGCCGAGCTCTGGAAACACCATATATTTT. It yields the protein CASRSWPSSGNTIYF.

As concerns this clonotype: This may come from a read error, since a much larger clone is one base off. The chain joins TRBV6-6 to TRBJ2-3, with D maybe TRBD1 (5 bases). The CDR3 has 16 amino acids. Looked up from germline, CDR1 is MNHNY and CDR2 is SVGAGI (reference sequence). As DNA, the CDR3 is TGTGCCAGCAGTTACCCCACCGGCCAGAGCACAGGTACGCAGTATTTT. Translating gives CASSYPTGQSTGTQYF.

As concerns this clonotype: Possible read error: a much larger clone is one base away. V and J are TRBV4-2 and TRBJ1-3; no definite D call. Germline CDR1 reads LGHNA; CDR2 reads YNFKEQ. This CDR3 has 12 amino acids. CDR3 coding DNA: TGTGCCAGCAGCCATGATGGAAACACCACATATTTT. Its translation is CASSHDGNTTYF.

About this clonotype itself: A read error may produce the germline difference seen at one junction end. The genes are TRBV11-3 and TRBJ2-5, with 7 bases fitting TRBD2. Germline lookup yields CDR1 SGHNT and CDR2 YENEEA. The CDR3 totals 17 residues. The CDR3 region is CASSLSAGGGLQETQYF. The CDR3 DNA sequence: TGTGCCAGTAGCTTATCGGCTGGCGGGGGTTTACAAGAGACCCAATACTTC.

A word on this clonotype: Its ends do not fully match the called genes, so a read error is possible. The chain is built from TRBV11-2 and TRBJ2-1; D remains unclear. The CDR3 consists of 10 residues. The germline gives CDR1 SGHAT, CDR2 FQNNGV. The CDR3 DNA sequence: TGTGCCAGTAGCTTAGGTGGGCAGTTCTTC. Translating it yields CASSLGGQFF.

This clonotype was seen just once. This may be a read error: a much more frequent sequence differs by one nucleotide. A read error is likely, as this CDR3 ends without the conserved phenylalanine or tryptophan. V is TRBV6-6 and J is TRBJ1-2; maybe TRBD1 (6 bases). CDR1 and CDR2 from the germline V gene are MNHNY and SVGAGI (reference sequence). V lost 0 bases and J lost 7, with 15 bases in between. The CDR3 has 15 amino acids. The CDR3 nucleotides read TGTGCCAGCAGTTACTCGATGCGGGGGGCGCTTGGCTACACCATC. Its protein is CASSYSMRGALGYTI.

The V call is TRBV28, the J call TRBJ1-5; 9 bases are a match to TRBD1. The CDR3 totals 17 residues. Trimming removed 2 bases from V and 6 bases from J; junction bases left unmatched: 11. CDR1 is MDHEN, CDR2 SYDVKM, per germline. The CDR3: CASSLQPGQGSSQPQHF. The DNA of the CDR3 is TGTGCCAGCAGTTTACAACCGGGACAGGGCAGTAGTCAGCCCCAGCATTTT.

This clonotype was picked up a small number of times. The rearrangement uses TRBV14 and TRBJ2-1; D unresolved. Germline V CDR1 and CDR2: SGHDN, FVKESK. Trimming took off 3 bases at V and 8 bases at J, with 5 bases between the two ends. The CDR3 runs to 11 residues. CDR3 sequence (DNA): TGTGCCAGCAGCCAGTTCGATGAGCAGTTCTTC. It specifies CASSQFDEQFF.

CDR3 in DNA: TGTGTCATCACCCTATGGGGGCGGGGGCCTGACGAGCAGTACTTC. It specifies CVITLWGRGPDEQYF. The V and J genes are TRBV12-3 or TRBV12-4 and TRBJ2-7; maybe TRBD2 (7 bases). The CDR3 covers 15 residues.

This clonotype occurred once. Possible read error: a much larger clone is one base away. This sequence joins TRBV6-5 and TRBJ2-7; D is unresolved. The CDR3 is 12 amino acids. V was clipped by 7 bases and J by 6 bases, with 13 bases between them. Per germline, CDR1 MNHEY and CDR2 SVGAGI. CDR3 protein: CASTDRHGEQYF. CDR3 DNA: TGTGCCAGCACAGACCGACATGGCGAGCAGTACTTC.

CDR3 sequence: CASSKVVREVSGSSYNEQFF. The CDR3 bases are TGTGCCAGCAGCAAAGTAGTGAGAGAGGTTAGCGGGAGCTCCTACAATGAGCAGTTCTTC. The chain has TRBV21-1 and TRBJ2-1; the table's D call TRBD2 went unverified against the DNA. TRBV21-1 is flagged as a pseudogene. The CDR3 sequence is 20 residues long.

A note on this clonotype: This sequence may be a read error, since a much larger clone differs from it by one base. The chain is built from TRBV20-1 and TRBJ2-7; D may be TRBD2 (7 bases). Per the germline V gene, CDR1 is DFQATT and CDR2 is SNEGSKA (reference sequence). The CDR3 runs to 14 residues. CDR3 nucleotide sequence: TGCGGTGCTAGAATCCGGGGGGCTAGGGGCGAGCAGTACTTC. It translates to CGARIRGARGEQYF.

Concerning this clonotype: One junction end disagrees with the germline gene, perhaps due to a read error. The rearrangement joins TRBV11-2 to TRBJ2-4, with 7 nucleotides matching TRBD2. This CDR3 region has 16 residues. Germline CDR1 reads SGHAT; CDR2 reads FQNNGV. The CDR3 region has the DNA TGTGTCAGCGCGGCTCAGCTAGCGGCCTCCGAAAACATTCAGTACTTC. Translating it yields CVSAAQLAASENIQYF.

This clonotype was detected only a few times. This may come from a read error, since a much larger clone is one base off. CDR3 in DNA: TGTGCCATCAGTTTAGCGGGCGCTGGCTACACCTTC. Its translation: CAISLAGAGYTF. The V gene is TRBV12-3 or TRBV12-4, the J gene TRBJ1-2, with D unclear. The CDR3 totals 12 residues.

With respect to this clonotype: An end of the junction does not agree with germline; a read error may underlie this. The chain joins TRBV11-2 to TRBJ2-5, with D perhaps matching TRBD1 (6 bases). Germline V gives CDR1 SGHAT, CDR2 FQNNGV. The CDR3 extends over 14 amino acids. In nucleotides, the CDR3 is TGTGCCAGCAGCTTAGTCGACTTTCAGGGGACCCAGTGCTTC. This codes for CASSLVDFQGTQCF.

Details on this clonotype: The CDR3 does not close with the conserved phenylalanine or tryptophan, likely indicating a read error. This chain joins TRBV4-1 and TRBJ2-1, with 7 bases lining up with TRBD1. Germline-derived CDR1 and CDR2 are MGHRA and YSYEKL. This CDR3 is built from 15 residues. CDR3 region: CASSPQGEMVNEQFS. CDR3 nucleotide sequence: TGCGCTAGCAGCCCGCAGGGGGAGATGGTCAATGAGCAGTTCTCC.

This clonotype was detected ten times or more. The chain recombines TRBV29-1 with TRBJ1-5; TRBD1 is a possible D gene (5 bases). Per germline, CDR1 SQVTM and CDR2 ANQGSEA. This CDR3 spans 13 amino acids. The V gene lost 5 bases and the J gene lost 5 bases, with 13 bases spanning the gap. The CDR3 DNA reads as TGCAGCGTTATACAGGCCCCGGATCAGCCCCAGCATTTT. Translated: CSVIQAPDQPQHF.

In this sample, this clonotype turned up a few times. The germline gene is not matched at one end of the junction; a read error may be the cause. The CDR3 region has the DNA TGTGCCAGCTGGACCCCACCCTACGAGCGGTACTTC. Its translation: CASWTPPYERYF. The rearrangement uses TRBV6-5 and TRBJ2-7, with D unclear. The CDR3 consists of 12 residues. The germline CDR1 and CDR2 sequences are MNHEY and SVGAGI.